One T cell receptor beta chain is described in this entry. This entry belongs to a study of blood T cell repertoires in COVID-19. Original processing notes: Estimates of nucleated cell counts were drawn from the amplification of reference gene primers. The repertoire was sequenced with immunoSEQ multiplex PCR; TCRdb's copy has only in-frame clones and lacks some. That table furnishes V, J and clone size, whereas the DNA furnished D and trimming. The sample yields 100,000 to 150,000 clones, more than 70% seen once. CDR1 is SGHDT and CDR2 is YYEEEE in the germline V gene. V lost 0 bases to trimming and J lost 4 bases, with 13 bases between them. CDR3 length: 15 amino acids.

The rearrangement uses TRBV5-6 and TRBJ2-5, with a possible D match to TRBD2 (6 bases). This sequence was found in an elderly man with active or convalescent COVID-19. Sequenced: peripheral blood. The CDR3 sequence is CASSLGLGGRETQYF. The CDR3 DNA sequence: TGTGCCAGCAGCTTGGGCCTCGGGGGTAGAGAGACCCAGTACTTC.